Below are 26 T cell receptor beta chains sequenced from a single sample in a study of T cell changes during pregnancy in multiple sclerosis. Some clones are missing from TCRdb's copy, which holds only in-frame ones; the method was immunoSEQ multiplex PCR. The sample lists some 99,000 clones, 80% to 95% seen once, with more than 0.75% in the top ten. The source was peripheral blood, collected after pregnancy. These TCRs come from a female donor with multiple sclerosis, enrolled in a pregnancy study.

The chain couples TRBV6-1 to TRBJ1-3; D might be TRBD1 (6 bases). Trimming cost V 0 bases and J 0 bases, with 18 bases left between them. The CDR3 sequence is 19 residues long. Germline CDR1 and CDR2: MNHNS and SASEGT. The CDR3, as DNA: TGTGCCAGCAGTGAAGCGCTTATCGGACAGCCGATCTCTGGAAACACCATATATTTT. Translation: CASSEALIGQPISGNTIYF.

The chain has TRBV9 and TRBJ1-1; no definite D call. V shed 4 bases and J shed 1 base, with 11 bases lying between them. Germline CDR1 is SGDLS and CDR2 is YYNGEE. This CDR3 has 14 amino acids. The CDR3 DNA is TGTGCCAGCAGCTTCTTTACAGCGAACACTGAAGCTTTCTTT. Translating it yields CASSFFTANTEAFF.

CDR3 nucleotides: TGCGCCAGCAGCCAAATAGGGGGGGGAGAGCAGCCCCAGCATTTT. Translation gives CASSQIGGGEQPQHF. The genes are TRBV4-1 and TRBJ1-5, with D perhaps matching TRBD1 (6 bases). This CDR3 contains 15 residues. With 2 bases removed from V and 7 bases from J, the gap between germline ends came to 15 bases. CDR1 is MGHRA and CDR2 is YSYEKL in the germline V gene.

The genes are TRBV6-1 and TRBJ2-5; D unresolved. Germline CDR1 is MNHNS and CDR2 is SASEGT. The V and J ends lost 1 base and 0 bases respectively, with 12 bases between them. This CDR3 has 16 residues. Here the CDR3 DNA reads TGTGCCAGCAGTGAAGTCACTCCCATGTACCAAGAGACCCAGTACTTC. Its protein product is CASSEVTPMYQETQYF.

The chain combines TRBV15 with TRBJ1-1; D might be TRBD1 (6 bases). V lost 1 base, J lost 8 bases, and 14 bases lay in between. Germline lookup yields CDR1 LNHNV and CDR2 YYDKDF (reference sequence). This CDR3 spans 14 amino acids. As DNA, the CDR3 is TGTGCCACCAGCAGAGGAGACCCGGGGACAGAAGCTTTCTTT. Protein sequence: CATSRGDPGTEAFF.

This chain joins TRBV10-3 and TRBJ2-1, with D hard to call. CDR1 and CDR2 from the germline V gene are ENHRY and SYGVKD. CDR3 length: 15 amino acids. V was cut by 3 bases and J by 0 bases, with 9 bases left in between. The CDR3 loop reads CAISDGSDSYNEQFF. CDR3 nucleotide sequence: TGTGCCATCAGTGACGGGTCGGACTCCTACAATGAGCAGTTCTTC.

The chain combines TRBV13 with TRBJ1-1; tentative D call: TRBD1 (6 bases). Between the trimmed V and J ends, which lost 4 bases and 1 base, there was a span of 10 bases. CDR1 is PRHDT and CDR2 is FYEKMQ in the germline V gene (reference sequence). The CDR3 has 14 residues. CDR3 sequence (DNA): TGTGCCAGCAGCTACAGGGTCAAGAACACTGAAGCTTTCTTT. It encodes CASSYRVKNTEAFF.

V and J are TRBV19 and TRBJ1-1; D not certain. Germline CDR1 LNHDA, CDR2 SQIVND (reference sequence). The CDR3 sequence is 14 residues long. Deletions cut 5 bases from V and 1 base from J, with 11 bases between. DNA for the CDR3: TGTGCCAGTAGTTCAGGAGGGAGGAACACTGAAGCTTTCTTT. Amino acid sequence: CASSSGGRNTEAFF.

The V and J genes are TRBV4-2 and TRBJ1-2; D is uncertain. CDR3 length equals 15 residues. V dropped 0 bases and J dropped 3 bases, with 11 bases sitting between them. Germline V lookup: CDR1 LGHNA, CDR2 YNFKEQ. The CDR3 bases are TGTGCCAGCAGCCAAGATCCAGGCTTTGACTATGGCTACACCTTC. It specifies CASSQDPGFDYGYTF.

The chain links TRBV7-9 to TRBJ1-3, with D tentatively TRBD1 (5 bases). CDR1 and CDR2 (germline): SEHNR, FQNEAQ (reference sequence). The CDR3 extends over 14 amino acids. Trimming stripped 2 bases from V and 4 bases from J, with 9 bases between. The CDR3 nucleotides read TGTGCCAGCAGCTTACCAGGGAGGGGAAACACCATATATTTT. This codes for CASSLPGRGNTIYF.

The chain uses TRBV6-4 and TRBJ1-1, with D perhaps TRBD1 (5 bases). V lost 1 base and J lost 0, with 12 bases in between. The CDR3 runs 16 residues. The germline V gene has CDR1 MRHNA and CDR2 SNTAGT. This CDR3 reads CASSDYHKGVNTEAFF. The CDR3, as DNA: TGTGCCAGCAGTGACTACCACAAAGGGGTGAACACTGAAGCTTTCTTT.

This chain joins TRBV5-1 and TRBJ2-7; a possible D gene is TRBD2 (5 bases). CDR3 length: 14 residues. The germline V gene encodes CDR1 SGHRS and CDR2 YFSETQ. Trimming removed 4 bases at V and 0 bases at J, with 11 bases between. The CDR3: CASSAGRDSYEQYF. CDR3 DNA: TGCGCCAGCAGCGCCGGACGGGACTCCTACGAGCAGTACTTC.

J is TRBJ2-7 and V is TRBV7-9, with 7 bases fitting TRBD1. This CDR3 contains 16 residues. The ends lost 1 base at V and 4 bases at J; junction bases unmatched: 10. Germline CDR1 reads SEHNR; CDR2 reads FQNEAQ (reference sequence). CDR3 residues: CASSLDRDRSFYEQYF. The DNA for the CDR3 is TGTGCCAGCAGCTTAGATAGGGACAGATCTTTTTACGAGCAGTACTTC.

The chain recombines TRBV6-1 with TRBJ1-4; 8 nucleotides agree with TRBD1. V gave up 3 bases and J gave up 8 bases; unmatched junction bases: 5. The CDR3 covers 14 residues. From germline, CDR1 is MNHNS and CDR2 SASEGT. The DNA for the CDR3 is TGTGCCAGCAGTGAGGACAGGGTGAACGAAAAACTGTTTTTT. Encoded protein: CASSEDRVNEKLFF.

The sample holds one count of this clone. This rearrangement joins TRBV19 to TRBJ2-2, with 8 bases aligning to TRBD2. This CDR3 spans 17 amino acids. J gave up 0 bases and V 6 bases, and 9 bases lay outside the gene matches. CDR1 and CDR2 (germline): LNHDA, SQIVND (reference sequence). The CDR3 is CASRREAGGANTGELFF. The CDR3, as DNA: TGTGCCAGTAGACGAGAGGCGGGGGGCGCGAACACCGGGGAGCTGTTTTTT. Variable domain in full (rest from reference TRBV19 and TRBJ2-2): DGGITQSPKYLFRKEGQNVTLSCEQNLNHDAMYWYRQDPGQGLRLIYYSQIVNDFQKGDIAEGYSVSREKKESFPLTVTSAQKNPTAFYLCASRREAGGANTGELFFGEGSRLTVL.

The chain employs TRBV19 and TRBJ1-1; no reliable D call. Germline CDR1 is LNHDA and CDR2 is SQIVND (reference sequence). Trimming took off 5 bases at V and 9 bases at J, with 19 bases between the two ends. The CDR3 spans 14 residues. The CDR3 loop reads CASSERNGFPKAFF. The CDR3 region has the DNA TGTGCCAGTAGTGAGAGAAACGGGTTTCCGAAAGCTTTCTTT. Supplemented by reference TRBV19 and TRBJ1-1, the full variable domain reads DGGITQSPKYLFRKEGQNVTLSCEQNLNHDAMYWYRQDPGQGLRLIYYSQIVNDFQKGDIAEGYSVSREKKESFPLTVTSAQKNPTAFYLCASSERNGFPKAFFGQGTRLTVV.

The genes are TRBV27 and TRBJ2-7, with 13 bases aligning to TRBD2. The J segment lost 2 bases and the V segment lost 6 bases, leaving 1 base of the junction unmatched. This CDR3 has 14 amino acids. In germline, CDR1 is MNHEY, CDR2 SMNVEV (reference sequence). CDR3 amino acids: CASRGTSGTYEQYF. The CDR3 DNA is TGTGCCAGCAGGGGGACTAGCGGGACCTACGAGCAGTACTTC.

The chain joins TRBV27 to TRBJ2-7; D not certain. In germline, CDR1 is MNHEY, CDR2 SMNVEV (reference sequence). The CDR3 covers 13 residues. The ends were cut back, 5 bases at V and 0 bases at J, with 8 bases in the middle. The CDR3 loop is CASSISSSYEQYF. The CDR3 bases are TGTGCCAGCAGTATCTCCAGCTCCTACGAGCAGTACTTC.

The J gene is TRBJ2-1, the V gene TRBV2; 9 nucleotides match TRBD2. The germline V gene has CDR1 SNHLY and CDR2 FYNNEI. The CDR3 runs to 15 residues. The J segment lost 0 bases and the V segment lost 5 bases, leaving 2 bases of the junction unmatched. CDR3 sequence reads: CASSQGLASYNEQFF. The CDR3 DNA is TGTGCCAGCAGTCAGGGACTAGCCTCCTACAATGAGCAGTTCTTC.

J is TRBJ1-4 and V is TRBV2; no firm D call. The CDR3 is 12 amino acids. Trimming cost V 4 bases and J 8 bases, with 8 bases left between them. Germline values: CDR1 SNHLY, CDR2 FYNNEI. CDR3 in DNA: TGTGCCAGCAGTGTGGCCAGGGAAAAACTGTTTTTT. The encoded protein is CASSVAREKLFF.

The chain joins TRBV9 to TRBJ2-7; TRBD2 agrees at 9 bases. Germline V lookup: CDR1 SGDLS, CDR2 YYNGEE. The V and J ends lost 0 bases and 4 bases, in that order; junction bases with no gene match: 8. The CDR3 consists of 16 residues. The CDR3 DNA sequence: TGTGCCAGCAGCGTAGGTGGGTCTAGCGGGACGTACGAGCAGTACTTC. Translating it yields CASSVGGSSGTYEQYF.

This clone was recorded only once. The chain combines TRBV23-1 with TRBJ2-1; tentatively, D is TRBD1 (6 bases). TRBV23-1 is filed as an ORF, its function uncertain. The CDR3 loop spans 16 amino acids. The V and J ends lost 0 bases and 0 bases respectively, with 9 bases between them. CDR3 in amino acids: CASSQSQGSSYNEQFF. The CDR3 region has the DNA TGCGCCAGCAGTCAATCACAGGGAAGCTCCTACAATGAGCAGTTCTTC.

The V and J genes are TRBV9 and TRBJ1-2; TRBD1 agrees at 7 bases. Germline lookup yields CDR1 SGDLS and CDR2 YYNGEE. The CDR3 consists of 13 residues. The trim removed 4 bases at V and 7 bases at J, leaving 7 bases unmatched. The CDR3 sequence is CASSSDRVFGYTF. The DNA for the CDR3 is TGTGCCAGCAGCTCCGACAGGGTCTTTGGCTACACCTTC.

In this sample, this clone is medium-sized. This sequence joins TRBV6-6 and TRBJ2-3; possible D gene TRBD2, 5 bases. The CDR3 is 12 amino acids. The germline gives CDR1 MNHNY, CDR2 SVGAGI (reference sequence). Deletions cut 7 bases from V and 2 bases from J, with 7 bases between. Written as DNA, the CDR3 is TGTGCCAGCACGGGGAACACAGATACGCAGTATTTT. This gives the protein CASTGNTDTQYF.

The chain is built from TRBV28 and TRBJ2-7; tentative D call: TRBD1 (5 bases). Germline V gene lookup returns CDR1 MDHEN and CDR2 SYDVKM. The V and J ends lost 3 bases and 4 bases respectively, with 10 bases between them. This CDR3 contains 13 residues. The CDR3 reads CASSLRQLYEQYF. CDR3 nucleotide sequence: TGTGCCAGCAGTTTGCGACAGTTGTACGAGCAGTACTTC. The full variable domain, in which reference TRBV28 and TRBJ2-7 provide the parts outside the CDR3, is DVKVTQSSRYLVKRTGEKVFLECVQDMDHENMFWYRQDPGLGLRLIYFSYDVKMKEKGDIPEGYSVSREKKERFSLILESASTNQTSMYLCASSLRQLYEQYFGPGTRLTVT.

This sequence joins TRBV12-5 and TRBJ2-3, with 8 bases identical to TRBD1. The CDR3 spans 16 residues. Germline CDR1 LGHNT, CDR2 FRNRAP. With V trimmed by 6 bases and J by 0 bases, 8 bases remained unmatched. CDR3 protein: CASGRGQGSSTDTQYF. The CDR3 bases are TGTGCTAGTGGCCGAGGACAGGGAAGTAGCACAGATACGCAGTATTTT. Based on the CDR3 plus reference TRBV12-5 and TRBJ2-3, the full variable domain is DARVTQTPRHKVTEMGQEVTMRCQPILGHNTVFWYRQTMMQGLELLAYFRNRAPLDDSGMPKDRFSAEMPDATLATLKIQPSEPRDSAVYFCASGRGQGSSTDTQYFGPGTRLTVL.